This TCR beta chain is drawn from a study of shared clonotypes between healthy human individuals (dated by TCRdb to 2019 to 2021). At the level of the whole study: The cohort comprised two women and a few men aged 18 to 49 years. Different laboratories and diverse techniques were used to prepare libraries and sequence TCR repertoires, to increase sequencing depth and limit assay-specific biases. To estimate repertoire size and how much clonotype sharing occurs between individuals, the study deeply sequenced the blood TCR repertoires of 5 or 6 healthy adults. Leukapheresis yielded between about 0.94 and 9 billion PBMCs per donor. For each donor, CD4 naive and CD4 memory were each run on three plates, CD8 naive on two plates, and CD8 memory on one plate. The study at large found these results: Sharing across several donors was observed for roughly 5.4% of naive CD4, 3% to 4% of naive CD8, 2% to 2.5% of memory CD4, and approximately 0.41% of memory CD8 clonotypes. Estimated clonotype richness was generally larger for naive than for memory subsets. Clonotypes shared by all four sorted-subset donors showed higher generation probabilities than non-shared clonotypes. Incomplete sequencing was indicated by rarefaction of sorted-subset datasets, despite the large sequencing depth. Only blood was sampled, and tissue TCR repertoires likely differ from those in blood. Pairwise subsampling led to the expectation that sequencing depth would affect the degree of clonotype sharing among donors. Because the study included a small number of donors, the genetic and exposure-history diversity represented was limited.

Concerning this clone: There is no known antigen for this receptor. No much larger clone is present one base from it, and per-base qualities are unavailable.

Counted from cysteine to phenylalanine, this CDR3 has 16 amino acids. Only the CDR3 portion is preserved as DNA: 48 bases, with reading frame beginning at the first base. Trimming costs V 5 bases and J 0 bases, and their ends lie 11 bases apart. CDR1 SEHNR and CDR2 FQNEAQ are derived from the germline V gene (reference sequence). Using the deep immunoSEQ assay, TCR CDR3 regions were amplified from genomic DNA by multiplex PCR. Genomic DNA extracted from each cell subset was distributed evenly over all wells of several immunoSEQ 96-well plates, and each plate served as one replicate. For sorted subsets, each replicate PCR was loaded with 200 to 250 ng genomic DNA, equivalent to 25,000 to 30,000 T cell genomes. Purified libraries were measured with a Qubit 3.0 fluorometer, size-checked on a Bioanalyzer 2100, and measured again with the KAPA Library Quantification kit. Each immunoSEQ 96-well plate was sequenced on its own single-read 150-cycle Illumina NextSeq 550 flow cell. As for the original processing: The immunoSEQ output contained only junctional sequences without quality scores, so filtering could not match that applied to full-length reads. Sequences were annotated with PyIR, a Python wrapper for IgBLAST v1.9, and V/J genes and CDR3 were assigned using IMGT germline references. Reads with weak V/J assignments (E-value above 1e-6), missing CDR3, stop codons, out-of-frame junctions, or ambiguous translated residues were removed. V3J clonotypes were defined as sequences sharing the same inferred V gene, J gene, and CDR3 amino acid sequence. To compute the percentage overlap between repertoires, the number of shared unique clonotypes was divided by the size of the smaller repertoire. Three approaches were used to assess repertoire richness: RTK rarefaction, the Chao1 estimator, and Recon v2.1 estimates of unobserved clonotypes. Generation probabilities for all TCRbeta clonotypes obtained by the gDNA method from several donors were computed using OLGA. Imported from immuneACCESS, the table was reduced by TCRdb to in-frame sequences with V and J called. These copies leave out some clones; in studies compared against another copy, an unresolved V gene accounts for under half, and the cause of the remainder is not known. D and trimming come from the DNA, and the V and J calls and clone size come from that table. The sample table records 1.6 million or so clones; approximately 98.5% of these occur just once. The ten largest clones capture 0.3% to 0.45% of the sample.

Healthy HIV-negative adults with no recently reported acute infections or vaccinations were included as donors. Every donor was a Caucasian adult residing in Nashville, Tennessee, USA. CD4+ T cells were enriched by magnetic negative selection; naive cells were then positively selected on CD45RA, and the negative fraction formed the memory subset. After blood collection by leukapheresis, PBMCs were isolated using Ficoll-Histopaque density gradient centrifugation and then cryopreserved in the vapor phase of liquid nitrogen. Analytical flow cytometry was used to check the purity and quantity of every magnetically sorted T cell population. Genomic DNA was isolated from every sorted fraction and measured by UV absorbance on a Nanodrop 2000c.

Sequences were obtained from naive CD4+ T cells sorted from blood. The sample's cell subset or site label, decoded: CD45RA+ positively selected. The sequence derives from a man aged 30-40 years in good health. This chain joins TRBV7-9 to TRBJ2-6, and possibly TRBD1, on 5 matching bases. The DNA sequence is TGTGCCAGCAGCCTAAGACAGAGCTCTGGGGCCAACGTCCTGACTTTC. This gives the protein CASSLRQSSGANVLTF.